Here is one T cell receptor (beta chain) with its context. Its antigen is currently unknown. This entry comes from a study of identical twins. Study-wide findings and caveats: Fewer insertions marked abundant cord blood beta clonotypes; young adult naive trended weakly, memory not at all. Cross-sectional statistical analysis was relied on for the conclusions, without the same donors being followed.

Among all donors, each was a healthy Caucasian. TCRdb used MiXCR to reprocess the 5' RACE reads, holding one entry per CDR3 protein. Counted here are 250,000 or so distinct CDR3 sequences, approximately 11% occurring once; the ten biggest clones make up more than 3.5%. CDR1 is MNHEY and CDR2 is SVGAGI in the germline V gene. The CDR3 totals 16 residues. Trimming stripped 4 bases from V and 3 bases from J, with 17 bases between. The data were also submitted as part of a second study, on yellow fever vaccine responses in identical twins.

V and J are TRBV6-5 and TRBJ2-3; TRBD1 might be the D (6 bases). The source of this sequence is a woman aged 18-29 years in good health. Sequencing input: memory (CD45RO+) T cells sorted from blood. For the CDR3, the DNA is TGTGCCAGCAGTTCAACAGGGAGCATGGAGACAGATACGCAGTATTTT. Translation: CASSSTGSMETDTQYF.